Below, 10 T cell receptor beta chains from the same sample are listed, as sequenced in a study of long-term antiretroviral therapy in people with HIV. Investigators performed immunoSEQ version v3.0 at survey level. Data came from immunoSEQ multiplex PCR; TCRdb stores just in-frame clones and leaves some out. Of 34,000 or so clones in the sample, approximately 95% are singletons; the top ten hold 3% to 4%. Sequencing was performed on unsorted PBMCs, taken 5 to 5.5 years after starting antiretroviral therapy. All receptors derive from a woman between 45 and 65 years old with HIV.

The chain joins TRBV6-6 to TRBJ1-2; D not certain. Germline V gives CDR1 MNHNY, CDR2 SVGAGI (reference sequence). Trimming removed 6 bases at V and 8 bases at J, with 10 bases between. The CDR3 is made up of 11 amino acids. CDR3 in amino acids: CASRSLGGYTF. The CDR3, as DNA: TGTGCCAGCAGGTCTCTCGGGGGCTACACCTTC.

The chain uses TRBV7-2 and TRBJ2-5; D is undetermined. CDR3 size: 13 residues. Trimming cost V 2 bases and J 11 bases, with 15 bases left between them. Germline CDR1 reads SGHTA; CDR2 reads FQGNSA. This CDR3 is CASSLHSDRPQYF. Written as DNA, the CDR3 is TGTGCCAGCAGCTTACACAGCGACCGACCACAGTACTTC.

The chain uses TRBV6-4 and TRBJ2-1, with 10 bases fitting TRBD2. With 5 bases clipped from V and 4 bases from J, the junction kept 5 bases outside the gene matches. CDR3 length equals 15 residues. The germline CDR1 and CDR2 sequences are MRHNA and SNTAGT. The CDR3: CASSYSGGTYNEQFF. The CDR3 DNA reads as TGTGCCAGCAGTTATAGCGGGGGGACGTACAATGAGCAGTTCTTC.

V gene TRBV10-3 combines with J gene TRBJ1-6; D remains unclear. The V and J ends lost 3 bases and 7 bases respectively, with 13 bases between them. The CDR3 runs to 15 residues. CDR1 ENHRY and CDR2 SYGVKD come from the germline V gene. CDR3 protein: CAISDWAPGNSPLHF. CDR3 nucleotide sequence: TGTGCCATCAGTGATTGGGCCCCGGGGAATTCACCCCTCCACTTT.

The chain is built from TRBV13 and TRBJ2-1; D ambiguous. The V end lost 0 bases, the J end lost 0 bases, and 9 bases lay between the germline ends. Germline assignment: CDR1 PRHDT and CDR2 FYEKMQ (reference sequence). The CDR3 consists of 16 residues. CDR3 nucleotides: TGTGCCAGCAGCTTAGGCCTAGGCAGCTCCTACAATGAGCAGTTCTTC. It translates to CASSLGLGSSYNEQFF.

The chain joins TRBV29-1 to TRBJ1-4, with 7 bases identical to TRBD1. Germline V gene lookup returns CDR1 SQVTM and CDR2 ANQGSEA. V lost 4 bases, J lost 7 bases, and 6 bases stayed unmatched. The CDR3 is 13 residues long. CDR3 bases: TGCAGCGTTGGCCAGGGGGGTGGTGAAAAACTGTTTTTT. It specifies CSVGQGGGEKLFF.

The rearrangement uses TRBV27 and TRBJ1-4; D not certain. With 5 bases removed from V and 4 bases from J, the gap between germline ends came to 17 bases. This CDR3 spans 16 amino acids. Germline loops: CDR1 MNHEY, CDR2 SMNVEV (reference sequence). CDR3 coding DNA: TGTGCCAGCAGTCCTCTCCTGGCACCAAGTAATGAAAAACTGTTTTTT. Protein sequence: CASSPLLAPSNEKLFF.

This CDR3 is CASSKETGNYGYTF. In DNA form, the CDR3 reads TGTGCCAGCAGTAAAGAGACAGGGAACTATGGCTACACCTTC. The V call is TRBV6-4, the J call TRBJ1-2; TRBD1 aligns across 7 bases. The CDR3 is 14 residues long. Germline V lookup: CDR1 MRHNA, CDR2 SNTAGT. Losses at the gene ends were 5 bases for V and 2 bases for J; bases not matched to a gene: 5.

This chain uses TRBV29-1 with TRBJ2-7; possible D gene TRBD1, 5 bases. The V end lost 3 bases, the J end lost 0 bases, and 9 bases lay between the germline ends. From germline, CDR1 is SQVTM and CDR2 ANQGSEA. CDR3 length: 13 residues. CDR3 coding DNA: TGCAGCGTTGACAGGGCCCCCTCCTACGAGCAGTACTTC. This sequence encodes CSVDRAPSYEQYF.

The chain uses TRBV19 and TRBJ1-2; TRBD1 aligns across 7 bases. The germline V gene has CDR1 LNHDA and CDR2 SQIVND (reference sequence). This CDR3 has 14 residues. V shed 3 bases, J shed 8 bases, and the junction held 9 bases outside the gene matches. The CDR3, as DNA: TGTGCCAGTAGTATCACAGGGGCGCTTGAAGGCTACACCTTC. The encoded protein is CASSITGALEGYTF.